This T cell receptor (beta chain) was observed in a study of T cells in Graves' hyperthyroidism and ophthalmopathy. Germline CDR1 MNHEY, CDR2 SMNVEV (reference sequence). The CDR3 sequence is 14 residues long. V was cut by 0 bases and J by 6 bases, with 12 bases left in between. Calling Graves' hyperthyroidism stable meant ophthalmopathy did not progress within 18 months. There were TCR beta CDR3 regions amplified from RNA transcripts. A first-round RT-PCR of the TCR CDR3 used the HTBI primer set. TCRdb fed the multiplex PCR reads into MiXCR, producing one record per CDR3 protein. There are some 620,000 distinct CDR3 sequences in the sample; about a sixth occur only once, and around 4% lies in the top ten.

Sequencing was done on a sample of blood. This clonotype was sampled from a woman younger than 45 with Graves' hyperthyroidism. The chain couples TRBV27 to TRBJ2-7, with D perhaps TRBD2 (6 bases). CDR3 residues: CASSLSLAGTEQYF. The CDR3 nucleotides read TGTGCCAGCAGTTTATCCCTGGCGGGGACCGAGCAGTACTTC.